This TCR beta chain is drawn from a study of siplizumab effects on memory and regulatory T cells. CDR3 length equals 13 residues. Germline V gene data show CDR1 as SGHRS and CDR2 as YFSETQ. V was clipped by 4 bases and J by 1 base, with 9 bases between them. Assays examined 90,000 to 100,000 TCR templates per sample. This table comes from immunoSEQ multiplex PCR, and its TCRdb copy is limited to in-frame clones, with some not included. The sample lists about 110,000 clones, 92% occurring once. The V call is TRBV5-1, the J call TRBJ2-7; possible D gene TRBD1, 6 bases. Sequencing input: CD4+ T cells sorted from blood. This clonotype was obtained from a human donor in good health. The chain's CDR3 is CASSVGQSYEQYF. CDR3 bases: TGCGCCAGCAGCGTGGGACAATCCTACGAGCAGTACTTC.